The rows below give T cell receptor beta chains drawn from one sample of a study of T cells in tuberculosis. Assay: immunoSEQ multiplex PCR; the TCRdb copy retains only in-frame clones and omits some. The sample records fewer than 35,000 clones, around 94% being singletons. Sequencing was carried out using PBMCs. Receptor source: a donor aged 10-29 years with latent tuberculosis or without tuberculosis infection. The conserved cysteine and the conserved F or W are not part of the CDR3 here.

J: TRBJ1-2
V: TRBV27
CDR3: ASRDTGKYGYT

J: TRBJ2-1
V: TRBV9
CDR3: ASSVGYINEQF

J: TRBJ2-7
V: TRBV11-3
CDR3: ASGTGYEQY

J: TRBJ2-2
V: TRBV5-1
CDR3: ASSKLAGGPGNTGELF

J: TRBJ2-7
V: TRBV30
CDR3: AWSRGYEQY

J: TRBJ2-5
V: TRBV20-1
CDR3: SARGQETQY

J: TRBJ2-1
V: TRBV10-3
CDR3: AIGEDREGREQF

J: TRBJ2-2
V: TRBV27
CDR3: ASRISGRAFTGELF

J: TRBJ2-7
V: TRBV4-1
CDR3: ASSQGAGGEQY

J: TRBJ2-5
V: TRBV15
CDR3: ATSPHPGRLAGNIKQETQY

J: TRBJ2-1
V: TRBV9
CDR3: SSGSRNEQF

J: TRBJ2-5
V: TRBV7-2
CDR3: ASSPGRTQY

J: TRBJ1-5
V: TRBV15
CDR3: ATSRGPSGYPPRSQPQH

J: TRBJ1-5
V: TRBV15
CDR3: ATSRVNQPQH

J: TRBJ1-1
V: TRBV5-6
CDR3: ASSAGAEAF

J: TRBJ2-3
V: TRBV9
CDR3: ASSVSGRGADTQY

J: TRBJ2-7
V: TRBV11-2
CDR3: ASSGGGWQADSYEQY

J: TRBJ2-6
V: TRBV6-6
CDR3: ASRGRSLIGANVLT

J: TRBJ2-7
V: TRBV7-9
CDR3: ASSLGLAYEQY

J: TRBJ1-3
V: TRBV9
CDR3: ASSVAWGTSGNTIY

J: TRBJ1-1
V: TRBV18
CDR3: ASSPTGLAEAF

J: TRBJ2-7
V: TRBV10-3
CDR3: AINKQGSEQY

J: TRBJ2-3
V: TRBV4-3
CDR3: ASSQDPVTDTQY

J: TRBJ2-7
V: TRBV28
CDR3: ASSLQGPGEQY

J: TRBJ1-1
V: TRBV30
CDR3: AWSRQGTRGEAF

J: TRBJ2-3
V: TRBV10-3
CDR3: AISVAGEDTDTQY

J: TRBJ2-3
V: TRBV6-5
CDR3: ASSSDAGGVTDTQY

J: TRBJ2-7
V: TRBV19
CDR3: ASSIGGSVGHEQY

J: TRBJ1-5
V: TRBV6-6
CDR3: AGGQGNGNQPQH

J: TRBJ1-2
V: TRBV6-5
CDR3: ASRVSSYRGAGYT

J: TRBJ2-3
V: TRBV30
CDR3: AWSGQVKDTQY

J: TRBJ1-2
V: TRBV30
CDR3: ASGQGNYGYT

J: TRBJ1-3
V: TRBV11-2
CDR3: ASSLDRARSGNTIY

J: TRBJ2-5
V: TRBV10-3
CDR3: AISGVETSVQTQY

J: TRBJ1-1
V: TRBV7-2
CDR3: ASTGQTFNTEAF

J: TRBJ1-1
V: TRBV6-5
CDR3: ASSYLDRRNTEAF

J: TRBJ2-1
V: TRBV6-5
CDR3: ASSPRDTIYNEQF

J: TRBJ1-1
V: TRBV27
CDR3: ASSFYRGTEAF

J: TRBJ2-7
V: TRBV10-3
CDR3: AIREGGGHEQY

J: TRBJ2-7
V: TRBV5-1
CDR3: ASSATGMTGEQY